This T cell receptor beta chain was captured in a study of cytomegalovirus exposure and HLA in healthy donors. Looking at the study overall: HLA-typed donors were the source of about 85 million unique TCRs held in an early data release. Study conclusions and caveats: As a later analysis revealed, the rate of TCR association differed by HLA locus, with DRB1 most and HLA-C fewest. A later analysis associated 16,951 TCR beta sequences with HLA alleles at a 0.05 false discovery rate.

PCR used 60 Vbeta primers and 13 Jbeta primers. Profiling relied on immunoSEQ multiplex PCR, and the TCRdb table lists in-frame clones only, not all of them. There are around 200,000 clones in the sample; approximately 82% occur only once, and 9.5% to 13% lies in the top ten. This clone came up a few times. Its antigen remains unknown. In germline, CDR1 is SGHRS, CDR2 YFSETQ. Trimming cost V 3 bases and J 0 bases; bases outside gene matches: 3. The CDR3 extends over 15 amino acids. V is TRBV5-1 and J is TRBJ2-3; 8 bases agree with TRBD1. What was sequenced was PBMCs. This receptor was identified in a woman aged 45-65 years in good health and CMV-seropositive. As DNA, the CDR3 is TGCGCCAGCAGCTCGGACAGGGTCAGCACAGATACGCAGTATTTT. Protein: CASSSDRVSTDTQYF. Together with reference TRBV5-1 and TRBJ2-3, the CDR3 gives the full variable domain: KAGVTQTPRYLIKTRGQQVTLSCSPISGHRSVSWYQQTPGQGLQFLFEYFSETQRNKGNFPGRFSGRQFSNSRSEMNVSTLELGDSALYLCASSSDRVSTDTQYFGPGTRLTVL.